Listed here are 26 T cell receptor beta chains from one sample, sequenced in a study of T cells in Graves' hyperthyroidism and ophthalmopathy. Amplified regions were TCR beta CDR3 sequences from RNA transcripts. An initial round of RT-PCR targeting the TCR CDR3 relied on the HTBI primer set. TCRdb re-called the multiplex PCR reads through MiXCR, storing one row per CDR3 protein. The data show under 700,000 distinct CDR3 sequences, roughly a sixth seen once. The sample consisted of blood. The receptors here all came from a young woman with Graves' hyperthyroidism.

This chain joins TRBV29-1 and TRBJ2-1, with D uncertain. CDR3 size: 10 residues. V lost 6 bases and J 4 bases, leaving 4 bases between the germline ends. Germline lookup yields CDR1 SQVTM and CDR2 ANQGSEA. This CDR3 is CSVGYNEQFF. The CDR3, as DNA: TGCAGCGTCGGGTACAATGAGCAGTTCTTC.

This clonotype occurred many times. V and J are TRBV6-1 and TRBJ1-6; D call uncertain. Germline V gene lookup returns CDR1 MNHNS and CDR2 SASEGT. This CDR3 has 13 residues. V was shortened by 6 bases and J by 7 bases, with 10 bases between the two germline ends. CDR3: CASSSVPNSPLHF. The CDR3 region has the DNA TGTGCCAGCAGCTCCGTTCCCAATTCACCCCTCCACTTT.

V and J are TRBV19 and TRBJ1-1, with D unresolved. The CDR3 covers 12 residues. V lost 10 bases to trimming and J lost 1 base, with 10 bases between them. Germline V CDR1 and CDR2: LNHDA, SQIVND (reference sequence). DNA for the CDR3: TGTGCCACTATAAGCAGGAACACTGAAGCTTTCTTT. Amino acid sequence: CATISRNTEAFF.

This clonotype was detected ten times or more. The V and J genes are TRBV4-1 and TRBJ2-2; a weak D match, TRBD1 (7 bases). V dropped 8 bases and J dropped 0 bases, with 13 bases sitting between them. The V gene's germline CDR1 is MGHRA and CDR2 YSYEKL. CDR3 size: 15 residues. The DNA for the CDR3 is TGCGCCAGCGGGGGGACAGACGCGAACACCGGGGAGCTGTTTTTT. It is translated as CASGGTDANTGELFF.

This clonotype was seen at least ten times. CDR3 loop: CASSKPSGLGEQFF. The CDR3 DNA follows: TGTGCCAGCAGCAAACCTAGCGGGTTGGGTGAGCAGTTCTTC. The gene calls are TRBV7-2 and TRBJ2-1; 8 bases map to TRBD2. The CDR3 totals 14 residues. CDR1 and CDR2 (germline): SGHTA, FQGNSA. The junction had 9 bases not matched to a gene; V was cut back by 5 bases and J by 9 bases.

CDR3 bases: TGTGCCACCAGCAGACTAGCGGGGGGCCCCGGCGAGCAGTACTTC. As protein: CATSRLAGGPGEQYF. The chain has TRBV15 and TRBJ2-7; 11 nucleotides agree with TRBD2. The CDR3 sequence is 15 residues long. CDR1 is LNHNV, CDR2 YYDKDF, per germline (reference sequence). V lost 2 bases to trimming and J lost 6 bases; unmatched junction nucleotides: 6.

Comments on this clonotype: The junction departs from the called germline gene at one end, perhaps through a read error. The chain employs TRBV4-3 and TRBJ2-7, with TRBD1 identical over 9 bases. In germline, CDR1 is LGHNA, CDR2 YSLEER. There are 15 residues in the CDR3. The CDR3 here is CVSSQADRGSYEQYF. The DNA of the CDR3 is TGCGTCAGCAGCCAAGCGGACAGGGGCTCCTACGAGCAGTACTTC.

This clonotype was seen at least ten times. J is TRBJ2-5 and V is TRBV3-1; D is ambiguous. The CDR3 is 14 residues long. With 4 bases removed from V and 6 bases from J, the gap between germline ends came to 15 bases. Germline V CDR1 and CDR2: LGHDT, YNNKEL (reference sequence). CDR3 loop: CASSPGSSVKTQYF. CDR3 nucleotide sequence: TGTGCCAGCAGCCCTGGTAGCAGTGTAAAGACCCAGTACTTC.

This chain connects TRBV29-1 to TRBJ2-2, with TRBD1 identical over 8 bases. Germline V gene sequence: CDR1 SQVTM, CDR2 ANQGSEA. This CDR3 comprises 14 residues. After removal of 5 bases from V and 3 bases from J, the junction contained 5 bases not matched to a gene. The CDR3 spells CSVRQGLDTGELFF. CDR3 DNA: TGCAGCGTTAGACAGGGGTTGGACACCGGGGAGCTGTTTTTT.

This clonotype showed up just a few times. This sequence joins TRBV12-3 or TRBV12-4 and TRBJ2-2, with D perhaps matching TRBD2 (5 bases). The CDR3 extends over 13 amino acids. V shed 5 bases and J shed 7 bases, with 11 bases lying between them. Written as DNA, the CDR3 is TGTGCCAGCAGTAAACTAGGGATCGGGGAGCTGTTTTTT. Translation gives CASSKLGIGELFF.

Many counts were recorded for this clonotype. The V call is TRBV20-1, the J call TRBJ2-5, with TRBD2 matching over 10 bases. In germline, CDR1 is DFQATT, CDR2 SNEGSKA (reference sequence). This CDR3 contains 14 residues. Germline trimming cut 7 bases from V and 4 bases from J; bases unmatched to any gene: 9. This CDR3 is CSVLKRGGRETQYF. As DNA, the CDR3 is TGCAGTGTCCTTAAGCGGGGGGGCCGAGAGACCCAGTACTTC.

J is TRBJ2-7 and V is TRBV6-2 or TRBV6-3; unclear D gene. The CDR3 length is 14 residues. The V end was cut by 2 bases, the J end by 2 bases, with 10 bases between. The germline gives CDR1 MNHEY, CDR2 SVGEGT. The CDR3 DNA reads TGTGCCAGCAGTTACAGCCCGATGCCCTACGAGCAGTACTTC. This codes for CASSYSPMPYEQYF.

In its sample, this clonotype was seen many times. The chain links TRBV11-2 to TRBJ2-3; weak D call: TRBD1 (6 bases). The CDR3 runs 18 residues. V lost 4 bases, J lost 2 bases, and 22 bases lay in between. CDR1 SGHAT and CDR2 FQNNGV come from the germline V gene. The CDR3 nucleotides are TGTGCCAGCAGCTCACCCCCCCGGACAGCAGACTTCACAGATACGCAGTATTTT. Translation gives CASSSPPRTADFTDTQYF.

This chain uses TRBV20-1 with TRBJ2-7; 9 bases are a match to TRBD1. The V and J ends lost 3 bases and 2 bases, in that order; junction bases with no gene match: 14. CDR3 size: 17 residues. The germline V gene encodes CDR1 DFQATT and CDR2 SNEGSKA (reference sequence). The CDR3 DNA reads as TGCAGTGCTAGGGAGGGACAGGGAAACAACCCCACCTACGAGCAGTACTTC. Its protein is CSAREGQGNNPTYEQYF.

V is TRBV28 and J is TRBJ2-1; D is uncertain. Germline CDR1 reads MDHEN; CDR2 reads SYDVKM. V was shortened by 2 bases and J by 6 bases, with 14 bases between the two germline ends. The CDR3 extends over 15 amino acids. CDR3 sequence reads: CASSLVGTRSNEQFF. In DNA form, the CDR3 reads TGTGCCAGCAGTTTAGTCGGAACGCGTAGCAATGAGCAGTTCTTC.

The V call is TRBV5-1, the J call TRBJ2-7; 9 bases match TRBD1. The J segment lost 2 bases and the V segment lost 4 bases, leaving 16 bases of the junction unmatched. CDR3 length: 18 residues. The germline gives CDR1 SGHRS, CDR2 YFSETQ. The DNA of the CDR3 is TGCGCCAGCAGCCAAACAGGGGGCGGTTTAAGCGAGCCCTACGAGCAGTACTTC. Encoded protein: CASSQTGGGLSEPYEQYF.

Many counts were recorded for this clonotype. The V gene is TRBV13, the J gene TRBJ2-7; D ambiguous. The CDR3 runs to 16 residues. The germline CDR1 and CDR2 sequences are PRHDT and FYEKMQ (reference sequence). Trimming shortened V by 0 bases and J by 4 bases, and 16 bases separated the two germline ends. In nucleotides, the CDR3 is TGTGCCAGCAGCTTAGGCCTGGGCAGAAGTAAGTACGAGCAGTACTTC. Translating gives CASSLGLGRSKYEQYF.

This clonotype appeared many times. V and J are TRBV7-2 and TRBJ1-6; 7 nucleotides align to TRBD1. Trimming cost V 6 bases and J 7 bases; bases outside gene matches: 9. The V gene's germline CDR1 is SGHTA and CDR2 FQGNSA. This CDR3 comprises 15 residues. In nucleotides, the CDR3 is TGTGCCAGCAGGATACGACAGGGCGGCAATTCACCCCTCCACTTT. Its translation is CASRIRQGGNSPLHF. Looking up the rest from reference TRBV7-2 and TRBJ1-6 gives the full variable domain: GAGVSQSPSNKVTEKGKDVELRCDPISGHTALYWYRQSLGQGLEFLIYFQGNSAPDKSGLPSDRFSAERTGGSVSTLTIQRTQQEDSAVYLCASRIRQGGNSPLHFGNGTRLTVT.

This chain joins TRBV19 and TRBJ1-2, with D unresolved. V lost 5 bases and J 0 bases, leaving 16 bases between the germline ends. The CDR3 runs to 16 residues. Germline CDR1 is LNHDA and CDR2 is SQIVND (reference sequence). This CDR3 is CASSSARQNTNYGYTF. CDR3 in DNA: TGTGCCAGTAGTTCCGCAAGGCAGAATACTAACTATGGCTACACCTTC. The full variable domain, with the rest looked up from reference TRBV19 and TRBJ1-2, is DGGITQSPKYLFRKEGQNVTLSCEQNLNHDAMYWYRQDPGQGLRLIYYSQIVNDFQKGDIAEGYSVSREKKESFPLTVTSAQKNPTAFYLCASSSARQNTNYGYTFGSGTRLTVV.

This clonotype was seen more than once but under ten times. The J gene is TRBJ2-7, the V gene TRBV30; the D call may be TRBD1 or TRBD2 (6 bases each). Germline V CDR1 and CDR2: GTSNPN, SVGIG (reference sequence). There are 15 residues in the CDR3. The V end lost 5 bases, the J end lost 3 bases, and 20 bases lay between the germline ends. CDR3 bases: TGTGCCTGGCCCCTGAGGGGGGACACCCACTACGAGCAGTACTTC. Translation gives CAWPLRGDTHYEQYF. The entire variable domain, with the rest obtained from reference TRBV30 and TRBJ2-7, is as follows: SQTIHQWPATLVQPVGSPLSLECTVEGTSNPNLYWYRQAAGRGLQLLFYSVGIGQISSEVPQNLSASRPQDRQFILSSKKLLLSDSGFYLCAWPLRGDTHYEQYFGPGTRLTVT.

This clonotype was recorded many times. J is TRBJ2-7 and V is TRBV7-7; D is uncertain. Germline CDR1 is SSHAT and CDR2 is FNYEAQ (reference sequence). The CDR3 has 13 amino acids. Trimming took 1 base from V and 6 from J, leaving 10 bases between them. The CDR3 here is CASSLGPGFEQYF. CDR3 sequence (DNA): TGTGCCAGCAGCTTAGGTCCTGGGTTCGAGCAGTACTTC. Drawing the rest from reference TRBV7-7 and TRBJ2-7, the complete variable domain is GAGVSQSPRYKVTKRGQDVTLRCDPISSHATLYWYQQALGQGPEFLTYFNYEAQPDKSGLPSDRFSAERPEGSISTLTIQRTEQRDSAMYRCASSLGPGFEQYFGPGTRLTVT.

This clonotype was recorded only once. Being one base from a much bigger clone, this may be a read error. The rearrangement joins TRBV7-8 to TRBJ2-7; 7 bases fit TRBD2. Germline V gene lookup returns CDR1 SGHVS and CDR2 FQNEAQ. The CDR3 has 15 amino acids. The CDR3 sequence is CASSPGLVRSCEQYF. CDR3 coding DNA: TGTGCCAGCAGCCCTGGACTAGTCCGCTCCTGCGAGCAGTACTTC.

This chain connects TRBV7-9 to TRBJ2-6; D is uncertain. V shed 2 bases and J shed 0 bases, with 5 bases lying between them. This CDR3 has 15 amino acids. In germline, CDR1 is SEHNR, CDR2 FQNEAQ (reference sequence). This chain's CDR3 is CASSLTVSGANVLTF. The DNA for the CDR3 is TGTGCCAGCAGCTTAACTGTCTCTGGGGCCAACGTCCTGACTTTC.

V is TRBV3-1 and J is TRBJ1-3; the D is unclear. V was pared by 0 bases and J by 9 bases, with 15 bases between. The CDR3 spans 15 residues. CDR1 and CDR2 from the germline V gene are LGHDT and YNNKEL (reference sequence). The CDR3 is CASSQDSRRGGTIYF. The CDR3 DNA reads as TGTGCCAGCAGCCAAGATTCACGGAGAGGAGGCACCATATATTTT. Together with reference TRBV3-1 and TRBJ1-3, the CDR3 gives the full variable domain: DTAVSQTPKYLVTQMGNDKSIKCEQNLGHDTMYWYKQDSKKFLKIMFSYNNKELIINETVPNRFSPKSPDKAHLNLHINSLELGDSAVYFCASSQDSRRGGTIYFGEGSWLTVV.

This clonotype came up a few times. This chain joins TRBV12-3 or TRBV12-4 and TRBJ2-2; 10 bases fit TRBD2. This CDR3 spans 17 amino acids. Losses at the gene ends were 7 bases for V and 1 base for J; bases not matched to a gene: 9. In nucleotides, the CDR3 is TGTGCCAGCACCATGACAGCGGGAGGGATGAACACCGGGGAGCTGTTTTTT. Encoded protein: CASTMTAGGMNTGELFF.

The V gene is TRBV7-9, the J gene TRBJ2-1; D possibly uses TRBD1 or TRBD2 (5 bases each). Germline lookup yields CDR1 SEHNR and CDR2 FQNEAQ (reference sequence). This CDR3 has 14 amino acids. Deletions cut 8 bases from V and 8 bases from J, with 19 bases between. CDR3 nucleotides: TGTGCCAGCCCCAACTGGGACGGGATCGATGAGCAGTTCTTC. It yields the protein CASPNWDGIDEQFF.